This T cell receptor (beta chain) was observed in a study of cytomegalovirus exposure and HLA in healthy donors. General study points: Some highly shared sequence variants likely arose as a pipeline artifact.

In regard to this clone: What it binds is unknown.

Trimming stripped 4 bases from V and 6 bases from J, with 22 bases between. CDR1 LNHDA and CDR2 SQIVND come from the germline V gene (reference sequence). The CDR3 extends over 17 amino acids. PCR primers comprised 60 Vbeta and 13 Jbeta primers. Profiled with immunoSEQ multiplex PCR; TCRdb holds only in-frame clones, not every one. Of some 97,000 clones listed, more than 65% are singletons. This chain joins TRBV19 and TRBJ2-1; D is possibly TRBD2 (7 bases). The origin of this receptor is a woman aged 50 to 65 in good health and CMV-seropositive. Sequences were obtained from PBMCs. In DNA, the CDR3 is TGTGCCAGTAGTAGGCGGTCTAGCGGAGGGGGGGGCAATGAGCAGTTCTTC. It specifies CASSRRSSGGGGNEQFF.